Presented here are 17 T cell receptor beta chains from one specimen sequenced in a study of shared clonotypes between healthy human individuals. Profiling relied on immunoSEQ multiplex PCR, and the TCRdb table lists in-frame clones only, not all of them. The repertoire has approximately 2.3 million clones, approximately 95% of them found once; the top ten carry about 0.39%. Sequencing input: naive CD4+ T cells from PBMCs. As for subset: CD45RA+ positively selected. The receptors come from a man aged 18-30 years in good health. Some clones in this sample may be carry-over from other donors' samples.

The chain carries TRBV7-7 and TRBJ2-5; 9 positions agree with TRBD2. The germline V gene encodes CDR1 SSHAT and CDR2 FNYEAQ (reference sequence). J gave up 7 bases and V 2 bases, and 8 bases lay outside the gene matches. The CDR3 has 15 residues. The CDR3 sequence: CASSLLAGALGTQYF. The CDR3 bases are TGTGCCAGCAGCTTATTAGCGGGAGCCCTGGGGACCCAGTACTTC.

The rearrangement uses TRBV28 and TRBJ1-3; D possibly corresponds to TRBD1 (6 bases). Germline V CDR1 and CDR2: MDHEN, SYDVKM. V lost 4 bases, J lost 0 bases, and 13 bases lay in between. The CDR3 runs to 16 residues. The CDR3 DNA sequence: TGTGCCAGCAGTTCCCCGGGGGGCTTCTCTGGAAACACCATATATTTT. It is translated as CASSSPGGFSGNTIYF.

The DNA for the CDR3 is TGTGCCAGCAACTACGACAGCGAAGAAAGTAATCAGCCCCAGCATTTT. Its protein is CASNYDSEESNQPQHF. V is TRBV28 and J is TRBJ1-5; possibly TRBD1 for D (5 bases). Germline V CDR1 and CDR2: MDHEN, SYDVKM. Trimming took 7 bases from V and 4 from J, leaving 20 bases between them. The CDR3 consists of 16 residues.

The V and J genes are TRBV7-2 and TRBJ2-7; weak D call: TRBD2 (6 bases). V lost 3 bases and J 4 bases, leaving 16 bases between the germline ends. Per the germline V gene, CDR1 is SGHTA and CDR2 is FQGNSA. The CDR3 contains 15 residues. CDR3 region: CASSLIRDSQYEQYF. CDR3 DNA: TGTGCCAGCAGCTTGATACGGGACTCCCAGTACGAGCAGTACTTC.

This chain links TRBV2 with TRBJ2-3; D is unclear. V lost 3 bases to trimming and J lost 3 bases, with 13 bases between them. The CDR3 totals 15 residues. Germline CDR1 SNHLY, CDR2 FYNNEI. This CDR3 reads CASSDGGVGTDTQYF. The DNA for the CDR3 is TGTGCCAGCAGTGATGGTGGTGTGGGGACAGATACGCAGTATTTT.

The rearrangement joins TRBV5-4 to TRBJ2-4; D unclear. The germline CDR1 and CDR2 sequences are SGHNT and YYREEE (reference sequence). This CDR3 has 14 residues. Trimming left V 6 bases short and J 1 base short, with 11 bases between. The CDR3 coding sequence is TGTGCCAGCACCCAACGAGACGCCAAAAACATTCAGTACTTC. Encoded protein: CASTQRDAKNIQYF.

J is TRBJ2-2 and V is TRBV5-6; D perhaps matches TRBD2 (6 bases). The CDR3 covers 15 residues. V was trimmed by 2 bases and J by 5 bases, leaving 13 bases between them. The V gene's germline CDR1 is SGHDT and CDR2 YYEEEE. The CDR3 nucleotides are TGTGCCAGCAGCTTAGGGCTAGCGCTTACCGGGGAGCTGTTTTTT. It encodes CASSLGLALTGELFF.

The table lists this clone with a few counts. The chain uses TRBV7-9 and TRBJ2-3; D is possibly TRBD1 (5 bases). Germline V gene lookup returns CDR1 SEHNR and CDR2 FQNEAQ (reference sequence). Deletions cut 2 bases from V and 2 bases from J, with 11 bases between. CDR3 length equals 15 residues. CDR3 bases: TGTGCCAGCAGCTTACAGAGTGGGGCCACAGATACGCAGTATTTT. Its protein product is CASSLQSGATDTQYF.

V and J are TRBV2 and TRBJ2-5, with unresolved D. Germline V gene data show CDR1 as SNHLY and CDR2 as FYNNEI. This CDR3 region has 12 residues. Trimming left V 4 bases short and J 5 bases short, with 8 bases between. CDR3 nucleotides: TGTGCCAGCAGTGTCCATTCGGAGACCCAGTACTTC. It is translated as CASSVHSETQYF.

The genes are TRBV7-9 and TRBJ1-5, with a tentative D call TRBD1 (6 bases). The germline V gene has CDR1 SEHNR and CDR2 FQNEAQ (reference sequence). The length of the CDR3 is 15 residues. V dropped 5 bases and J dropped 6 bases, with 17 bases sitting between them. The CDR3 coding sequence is TGTGCCAGCAGCCCAGGATGGGGGGGGCCTCAGCCCCAGCATTTT. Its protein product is CASSPGWGGPQPQHF.

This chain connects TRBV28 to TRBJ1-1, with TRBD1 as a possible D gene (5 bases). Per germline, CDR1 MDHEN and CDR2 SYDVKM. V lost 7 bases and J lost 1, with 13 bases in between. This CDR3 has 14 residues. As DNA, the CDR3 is TGTGCCAGCATCGACCTTGGGGGGAACACTGAAGCTTTCTTT. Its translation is CASIDLGGNTEAFF.

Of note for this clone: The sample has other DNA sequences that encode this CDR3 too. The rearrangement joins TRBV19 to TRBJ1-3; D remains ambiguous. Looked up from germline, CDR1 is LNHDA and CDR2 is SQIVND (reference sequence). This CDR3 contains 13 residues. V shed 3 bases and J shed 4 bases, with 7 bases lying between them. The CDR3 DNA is TGTGCCAGTAGTATCGGCGGGGGAAACACCATATATTTT. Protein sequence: CASSIGGGNTIYF.

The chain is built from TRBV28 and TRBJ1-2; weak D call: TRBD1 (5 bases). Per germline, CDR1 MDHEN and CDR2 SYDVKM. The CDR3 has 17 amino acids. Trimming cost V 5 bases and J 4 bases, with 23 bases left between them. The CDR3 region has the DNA TGTGCCAGCAGTATTACGTCGTTAGGGGACCCGGTCTATGGCTACACCTTC. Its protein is CASSITSLGDPVYGYTF.

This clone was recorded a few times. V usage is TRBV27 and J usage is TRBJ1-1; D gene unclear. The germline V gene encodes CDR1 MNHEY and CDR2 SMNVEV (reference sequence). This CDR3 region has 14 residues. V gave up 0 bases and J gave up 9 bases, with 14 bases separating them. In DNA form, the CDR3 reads TGTGCCAGCAGTTTATCCCTGACCCCAAACAAAGCTTTCTTT. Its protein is CASSLSLTPNKAFF.

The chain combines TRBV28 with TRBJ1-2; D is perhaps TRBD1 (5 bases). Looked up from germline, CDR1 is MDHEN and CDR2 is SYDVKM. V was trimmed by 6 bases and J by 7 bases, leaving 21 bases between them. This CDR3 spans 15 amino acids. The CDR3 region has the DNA TGTGCCAGCAGCTTTCTAAAGGGCAGGGTTGGTGGCTACACCTTC. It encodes CASSFLKGRVGGYTF.

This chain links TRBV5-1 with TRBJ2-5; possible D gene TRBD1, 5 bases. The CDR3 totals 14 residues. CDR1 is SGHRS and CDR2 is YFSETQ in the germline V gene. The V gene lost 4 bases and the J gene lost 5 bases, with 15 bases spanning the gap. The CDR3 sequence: CASSLPTARETQYF. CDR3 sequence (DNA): TGCGCCAGCAGCCTACCGACAGCACGGGAGACCCAGTACTTC.

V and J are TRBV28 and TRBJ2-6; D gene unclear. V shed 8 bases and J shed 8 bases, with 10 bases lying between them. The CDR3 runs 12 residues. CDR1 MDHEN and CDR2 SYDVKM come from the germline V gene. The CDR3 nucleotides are TGTGCCAGCGGCTTAAGTACCAACGTCCTGACTTTC. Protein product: CASGLSTNVLTF.